The 9 T cell receptor beta chains given below trace back to one sample, sequenced in a study of T cell changes during pregnancy in multiple sclerosis. Generated by immunoSEQ multiplex PCR, the TCRdb table keeps only in-frame clones and is missing some. The sample carries about 47,000 clones, 70% to 90% recorded once. This specimen consisted of peripheral blood, obtained in the first trimester of pregnancy. The receptors derive from a female donor with multiple sclerosis, enrolled in a pregnancy study.

In this sample, this clone turned up once. The V gene is TRBV28, the J gene TRBJ1-2, with D possibly being TRBD1 (5 bases). This CDR3 spans 15 amino acids. Trimming pared 5 bases from V and 2 bases from J, leaving 15 bases between. CDR1 is MDHEN and CDR2 is SYDVKM in the germline V gene. The CDR3, as DNA: TGTGCCAGCAGTCCCCCGGGCGGGGGGAACTATGGCTACACCTTC. Its protein product is CASSPPGGGNYGYTF.

The V and J genes are TRBV5-4 and TRBJ2-3; a weak D match, TRBD2 (6 bases). The length of the CDR3 is 16 residues. The V gene lost 0 bases and the J gene lost 0 bases, with 11 bases spanning the gap. Germline CDR1 reads SGHNT; CDR2 reads YYREEE (reference sequence). The chain's CDR3 is CASSLGGEASTDTQYF. The CDR3 DNA reads as TGTGCCAGCAGCTTGGGGGGGGAGGCTAGCACAGATACGCAGTATTTT.

Only one count was recorded for this clone. DNA of the CDR3: TGCGCCAGCAGCTTGGGGCTAGCGGGGAGTTACAATGAGCAGTTCTTC. Translating gives CASSLGLAGSYNEQFF. The chain carries TRBV5-1 and TRBJ2-1; TRBD2 matches 9 bases. J gave up 4 bases and V 0 bases, and 5 bases lay outside the gene matches. CDR1 is SGHRS, CDR2 YFSETQ, per germline. CDR3 length: 16 amino acids.

V gene TRBV11-2 combines with J gene TRBJ1-1; D gene unclear. Germline-derived CDR1 and CDR2 are SGHAT and FQNNGV. The CDR3 has 13 residues. V was shortened by 5 bases and J by 1 base, with 8 bases between the two germline ends. The CDR3 here is CASSVPGNTEAFF. Here the CDR3 DNA reads TGTGCCAGCAGCGTTCCAGGGAACACTGAAGCTTTCTTT. The entire variable domain, with the rest obtained from reference TRBV11-2 and TRBJ1-1, is as follows: EAGVAQSPRYKIIEKRQSVAFWCNPISGHATLYWYQQILGQGPKLLIQFQNNGVVDDSQLPKDRFSAERLKGVDSTLKIQPAKLEDSAVYLCASSVPGNTEAFFGQGTRLTVV.

This chain uses TRBV6-1 with TRBJ2-6; 9 nucleotides agree with TRBD1. Germline V lookup: CDR1 MNHNS, CDR2 SASEGT. There are 15 residues in the CDR3. Unmatched junction bases numbered 8, after V lost 11 bases and J lost 3 bases. The CDR3 region has the DNA TGTGCCGCCTCGACAGGGGGGAGTGGGGCCAACGTCCTGACTTTC. Translation: CAASTGGSGANVLTF.

The genes are TRBV7-2 and TRBJ2-2, with TRBD2 as a possible D gene (5 bases). Germline V gene lookup returns CDR1 SGHTA and CDR2 FQGNSA. The V end lost 2 bases, the J end lost 7 bases, and 14 bases lay between the germline ends. The CDR3 runs to 15 residues. Here the CDR3 DNA reads TGTGCCAGCAGCTTATACTCTAGCATGGTCGGGGAGCTGTTTTTT. This sequence encodes CASSLYSSMVGELFF. The variable domain in full, with the rest retrieved from reference TRBV7-2 and TRBJ2-2, is GAGVSQSPSNKVTEKGKDVELRCDPISGHTALYWYRQSLGQGLEFLIYFQGNSAPDKSGLPSDRFSAERTGGSVSTLTIQRTQQEDSAVYLCASSLYSSMVGELFFGEGSRLTVL.

V is TRBV27 and J is TRBJ1-4; 7 bases align to TRBD1. The trim removed 5 bases at V and 8 bases at J, leaving 11 bases unmatched. CDR3 size: 15 residues. Germline V CDR1 and CDR2: MNHEY, SMNVEV (reference sequence). This chain's CDR3 is CASSLTPTGLEKLFF. Written as DNA, the CDR3 is TGTGCCAGCAGTCTCACCCCGACAGGGTTGGAAAAACTGTTTTTT.

V usage is TRBV6-4 and J usage is TRBJ2-3, with TRBD1 identical over 10 bases. The germline V gene has CDR1 MRHNA and CDR2 SNTAGT. The CDR3 length is 15 residues. Trimming at V came to 0 bases and at J to 4 bases, leaving 1 base not matched to a gene. The CDR3 DNA is TGTGCCAGCAGTGACTCGACAGGGGGCGCAGATACGCAGTATTTT. Protein: CASSDSTGGADTQYF.

The V and J genes are TRBV6-5 and TRBJ1-5, with 8 bases that match TRBD1. CDR1 is MNHEY and CDR2 is SVGAGI in the germline V gene. V shed 5 bases, J shed 5 bases, and the junction held 5 bases outside the gene matches. The CDR3 runs 14 residues. The CDR3 loop reads CASSPDRVDQPQHF. CDR3 bases: TGTGCCAGCAGTCCGGACAGGGTGGATCAGCCCCAGCATTTT.